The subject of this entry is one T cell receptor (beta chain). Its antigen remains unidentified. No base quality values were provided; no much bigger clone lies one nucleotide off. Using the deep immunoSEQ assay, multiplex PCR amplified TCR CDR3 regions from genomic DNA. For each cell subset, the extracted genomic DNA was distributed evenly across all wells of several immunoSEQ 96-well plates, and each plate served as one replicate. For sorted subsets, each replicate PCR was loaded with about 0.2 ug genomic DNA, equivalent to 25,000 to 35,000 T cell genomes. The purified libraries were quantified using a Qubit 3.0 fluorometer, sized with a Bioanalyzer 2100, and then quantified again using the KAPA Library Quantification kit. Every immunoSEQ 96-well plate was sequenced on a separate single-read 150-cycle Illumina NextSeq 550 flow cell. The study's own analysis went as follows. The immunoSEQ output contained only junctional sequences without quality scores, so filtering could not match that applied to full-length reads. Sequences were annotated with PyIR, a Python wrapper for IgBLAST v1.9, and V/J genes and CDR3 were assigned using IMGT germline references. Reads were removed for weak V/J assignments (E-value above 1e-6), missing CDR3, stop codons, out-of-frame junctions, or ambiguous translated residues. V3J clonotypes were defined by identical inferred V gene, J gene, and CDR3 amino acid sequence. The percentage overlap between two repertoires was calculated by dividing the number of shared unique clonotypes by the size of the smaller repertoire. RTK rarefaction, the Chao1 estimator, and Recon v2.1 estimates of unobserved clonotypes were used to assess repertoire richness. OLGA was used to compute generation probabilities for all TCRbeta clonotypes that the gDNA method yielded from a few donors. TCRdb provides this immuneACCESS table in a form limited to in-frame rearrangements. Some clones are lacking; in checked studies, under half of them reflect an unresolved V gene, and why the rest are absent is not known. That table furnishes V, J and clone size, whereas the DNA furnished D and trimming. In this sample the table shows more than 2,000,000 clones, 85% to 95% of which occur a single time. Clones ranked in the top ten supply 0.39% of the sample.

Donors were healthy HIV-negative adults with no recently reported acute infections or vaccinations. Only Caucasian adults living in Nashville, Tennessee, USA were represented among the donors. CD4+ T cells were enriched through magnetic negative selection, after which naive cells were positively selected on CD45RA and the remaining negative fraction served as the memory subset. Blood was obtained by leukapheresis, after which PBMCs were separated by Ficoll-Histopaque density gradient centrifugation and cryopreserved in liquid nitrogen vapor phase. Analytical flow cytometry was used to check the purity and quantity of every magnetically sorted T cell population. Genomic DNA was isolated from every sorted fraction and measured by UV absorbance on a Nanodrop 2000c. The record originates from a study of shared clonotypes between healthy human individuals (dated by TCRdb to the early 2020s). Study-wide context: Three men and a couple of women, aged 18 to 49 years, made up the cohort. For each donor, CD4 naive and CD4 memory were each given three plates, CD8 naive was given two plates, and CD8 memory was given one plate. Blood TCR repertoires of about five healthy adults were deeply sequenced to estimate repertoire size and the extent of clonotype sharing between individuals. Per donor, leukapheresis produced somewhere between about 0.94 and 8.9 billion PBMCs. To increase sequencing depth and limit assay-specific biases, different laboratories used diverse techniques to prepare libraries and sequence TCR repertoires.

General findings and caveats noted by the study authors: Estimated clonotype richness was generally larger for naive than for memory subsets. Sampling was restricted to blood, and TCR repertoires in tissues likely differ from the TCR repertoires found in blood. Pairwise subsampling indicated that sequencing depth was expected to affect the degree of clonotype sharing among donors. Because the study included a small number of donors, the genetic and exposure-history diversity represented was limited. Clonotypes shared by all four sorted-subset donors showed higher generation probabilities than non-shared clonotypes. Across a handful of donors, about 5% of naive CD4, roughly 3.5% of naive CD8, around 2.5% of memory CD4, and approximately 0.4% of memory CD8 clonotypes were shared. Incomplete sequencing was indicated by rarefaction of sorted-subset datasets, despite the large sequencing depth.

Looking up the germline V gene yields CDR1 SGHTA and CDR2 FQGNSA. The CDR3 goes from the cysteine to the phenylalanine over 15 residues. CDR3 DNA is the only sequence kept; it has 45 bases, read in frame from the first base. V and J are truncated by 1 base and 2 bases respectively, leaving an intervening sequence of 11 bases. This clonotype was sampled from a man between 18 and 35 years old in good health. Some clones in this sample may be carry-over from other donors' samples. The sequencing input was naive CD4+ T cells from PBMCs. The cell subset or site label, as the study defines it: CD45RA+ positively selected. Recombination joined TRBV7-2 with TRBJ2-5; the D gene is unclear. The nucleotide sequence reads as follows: TGTGCCAGCAGCTTAGTGCGCGGCAAACAAGAGACCCAGTACTTC. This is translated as CASSLVRGKQETQYF.